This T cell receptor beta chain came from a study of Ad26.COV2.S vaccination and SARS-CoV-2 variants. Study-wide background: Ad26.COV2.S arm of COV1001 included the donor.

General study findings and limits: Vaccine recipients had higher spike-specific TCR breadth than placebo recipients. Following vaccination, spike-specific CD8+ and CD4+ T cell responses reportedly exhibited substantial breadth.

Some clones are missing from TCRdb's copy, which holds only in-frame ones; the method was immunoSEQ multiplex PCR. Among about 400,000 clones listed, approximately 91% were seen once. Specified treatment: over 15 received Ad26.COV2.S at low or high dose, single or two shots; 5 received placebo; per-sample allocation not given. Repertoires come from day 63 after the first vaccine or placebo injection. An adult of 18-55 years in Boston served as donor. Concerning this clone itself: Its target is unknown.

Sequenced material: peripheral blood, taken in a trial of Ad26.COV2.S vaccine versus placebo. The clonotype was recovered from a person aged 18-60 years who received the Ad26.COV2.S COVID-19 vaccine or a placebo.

CDR3 nucleotide sequence: TGTGCCAGCAGCGTAGAAGGCCTAGAGAATGAAAAACTGTTTTTT. Translating it yields CASSVEGLENEKLFF. The V gene is TRBV9, the J gene TRBJ1-4; D gene uncertain. The V gene lost 0 bases and the J gene lost 5 bases, with 11 bases spanning the gap. There are 15 residues in the CDR3. The germline CDR1 and CDR2 sequences are SGDLS and YYNGEE.